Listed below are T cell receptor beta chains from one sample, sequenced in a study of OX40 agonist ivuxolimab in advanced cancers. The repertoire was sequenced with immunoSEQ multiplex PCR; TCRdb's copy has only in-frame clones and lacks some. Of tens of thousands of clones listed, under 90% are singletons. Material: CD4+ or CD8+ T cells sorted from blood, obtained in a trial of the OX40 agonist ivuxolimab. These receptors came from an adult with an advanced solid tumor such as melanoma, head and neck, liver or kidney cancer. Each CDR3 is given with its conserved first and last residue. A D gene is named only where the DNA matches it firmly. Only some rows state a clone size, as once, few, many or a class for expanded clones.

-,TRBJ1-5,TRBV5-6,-,TGTGCCAGCAGCTTCGGGACGGTCAATCAGCCCCAGCATTTT,CASSFGTVNQPQHF
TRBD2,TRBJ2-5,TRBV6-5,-,TGTGCCAGCTCCCGACTAGCGGGGGACCAAGAGACCCAGTACTTC,CASSRLAGDQETQYF
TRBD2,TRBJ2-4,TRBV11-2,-,TGTGCCAGCAGCTTAGAGCGGGGGTATCTTTTCAAAAACATTCAGTACTTC,CASSLERGYLFKNIQYF
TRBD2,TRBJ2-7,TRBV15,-,TGTGCCACCAGCAGAGGTTTTACTAGCGGTACCTACGAGCAGTACTTC,CATSRGFTSGTYEQYF
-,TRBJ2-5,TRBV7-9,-,TGTGCCAGCAGCTTAGGAATCGGAGGGGCGGAGACCCAGTACTTC,CASSLGIGGAETQYF
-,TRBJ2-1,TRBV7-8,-,TGTGCCAGCAGCCCGAGGTTCCGTGGGGACAATGAGCAGTTCTTC,CASSPRFRGDNEQFF
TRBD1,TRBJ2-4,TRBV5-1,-,TGTGCCAGCAGCTTGTTGGGGACAGGGGAGATCAATGAGCAGTACTTC,CASSLLGTGEINEQYF
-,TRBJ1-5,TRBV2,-,TGTGCCAGCAGTGAATGGGGGGAAAGCGATCAGCCCCAGCATTTT,CASSEWGESDQPQHF
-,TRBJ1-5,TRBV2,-,TGTGCCAGCAGTGAAACTACTGATCAGCCCCAGCATTTT,CASSETTDQPQHF
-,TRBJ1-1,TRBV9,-,TGTGCCAGCAGCGTAGAGGGGAACACTGAAGCTTTCTTT,CASSVEGNTEAFF
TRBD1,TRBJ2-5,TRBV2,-,TGTGCCAGCAGTGACGGAGGGACAGGGAGTCAAGAGACCCAGTACTTC,CASSDGGTGSQETQYF
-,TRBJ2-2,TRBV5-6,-,TGTGCCAGCAATGGGATGTCGGGGGGCGCGTGGACCGGGGAGCTGTTTTTT,CASNGMSGGAWTGELFF
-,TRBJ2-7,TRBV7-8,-,TGTGCCAGCAGCTCCCCGGACCGTTGGTACGAGCAGTACTTC,CASSSPDRWYEQYF
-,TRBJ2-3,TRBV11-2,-,TGTGCCAGCAGCTTCCCGTTCGGAGATACGCAGTATTTT,CASSFPFGDTQYF
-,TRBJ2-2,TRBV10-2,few,TGCGCCAGCAGTGAGAACGGGGAGCTGTTTTTT,CASSENGELFF
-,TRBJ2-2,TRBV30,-,TGTGCCTCCCCGGGAGTGGGCACCGGGGAGCTGTTTTTT,CASPGVGTGELFF
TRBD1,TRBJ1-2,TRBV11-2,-,TGTGCCAGCAGTTCCTCATCCGGGACAGGGGTCGATGGCTACACCTTC,CASSSSSGTGVDGYTF
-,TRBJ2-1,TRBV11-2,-,TGTGCCAGCAGGGGCGTAGCCGACAATGAGCAGTTCTTC,CASRGVADNEQFF
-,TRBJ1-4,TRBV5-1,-,TGCGCCAGCAGCTTGGTTAGGGCAGGCAGCGCTTATAATGAAAAACTGTTTTTT,CASSLVRAGSAYNEKLFF
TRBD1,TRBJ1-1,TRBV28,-,TGTGCCAGCAGGGGGACAGAATACACTGAAGCTTTCTTT,CASRGTEYTEAFF
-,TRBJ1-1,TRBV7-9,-,TGTGCCAGCAGCTTGGGCGGGGGAAACACTGAAGCTTTCTTT,CASSLGGGNTEAFF
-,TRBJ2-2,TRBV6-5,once,TGTGCCAGCAGTTACGTAGCAGGGTCCGGGGAGCTGTTTTTT,CASSYVAGSGELFF
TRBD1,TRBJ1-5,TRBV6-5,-,TGTGCCAGCAGTTACTGGCAGGGGGGACAGCCCCAGCATTTT,CASSYWQGGQPQHF
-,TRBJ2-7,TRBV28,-,TGTGCCAGCAGGACAGCCTACGAGCAGTACTTC,CASRTAYEQYF
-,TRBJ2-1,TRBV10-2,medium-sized,TGCGCCAGCAGTGATTGGGGGAATGAGCAGTTCTTC,CASSDWGNEQFF
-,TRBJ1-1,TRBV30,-,TGTGCCTGGAGGCAGGGAGGGTACACTGAAGCTTTCTTT,CAWRQGGYTEAFF
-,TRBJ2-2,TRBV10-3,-,TGTGCCATCAGGGACGGGGACGGGGAGCTGTTTTTT,CAIRDGDGELFF